This T cell receptor beta chain appears in the sequencing data of a study of T-cell memory formation after mild COVID-19. The overall study: For the most part, TCR clusters were specific to one donor. Overall study findings and caveats: Contracting clones localized mainly to CM and EM when CD4+ and mainly to EMRA when CD8+. The SARS-CoV-2 specificity of second-wave clones reaching peak at day 37 remained unverified.

UMIs and sample barcodes were carried by the TCR alpha and TCR beta cDNA libraries that 5'RACE produced using constant-segment primers. TCRdb reprocessed the 5' RACE reads via MiXCR and lists one record per CDR3 protein. There are roughly 52,000 distinct CDR3 sequences in the sample; over 7.5% occur only once, and 1.2% lies in the top ten. As concerns this clonotype: Its cognate antigen is unknown.

The receptor was isolated from a man younger than 35 who had mild COVID-19 (a few samples of this study predate the infection). Cell type and time point are not known. Sequencing used PBMCs or a T cell subset sorted from them (not recorded which).

The CDR3 DNA reads as TGTGCCAGCAGGCAGAACACTGAAGCTTTCTTT. As protein: CASRQNTEAFF. The chain recombines TRBV2 with TRBJ1-1; no clear D. From germline, CDR1 is SNHLY and CDR2 FYNNEI. This CDR3 spans 11 amino acids. Deletions cut 6 bases from V and 1 base from J, with 3 bases between.